The present T cell receptor beta chain was sequenced within a study of T cell responses to AZD1222 COVID-19 vaccine. Trimming removed 2 bases at V and 4 bases at J, with 15 bases between. Germline lookup yields CDR1 SGHTS and CDR2 YDEGEE. The CDR3 is made up of 15 amino acids. Broader study findings: The donor cohort was predominantly white British with a female majority, and clonal diversity may have been underestimated.

Worth noting for this clone: What it binds is not known.

The protocol was immunoSEQ multiplex PCR, while the TCRdb copy is restricted to in-frame clones and leaves out a portion. This table has about 120,000 clones, roughly 90% appearing once. The chain is built from TRBV5-8 and TRBJ1-1; D is possibly TRBD1 (6 bases). Sequences were derived from peripheral blood, sampled on day 0 of AZD1222 vaccination. The source of this sequence is an adult in good health. The CDR3, as DNA: TGTGCCAGCAGCTTAGCGGGGACATGGGGCACTGAAGCTTTCTTT. This codes for CASSLAGTWGTEAFF.